This record looks at one T cell receptor beta chain sequence and its context. No antigen is known for it. This sample was taken from a study of cytomegalovirus exposure and HLA in healthy donors. Study summary: Approximately 190 million T cells yielded 120 million or so unique TCR beta sequences, as an earlier analysis found.

Overall study results and limits: Most sequenced TCRs were rare (though some public TCRs occurred in many donors). According to the study, approximately 150 TCR beta chains were cytomegalovirus-associated.

PCR was performed using 60 Vbeta and 13 Jbeta primers. Assay used: immunoSEQ multiplex PCR; TCRdb lists only in-frame clones, some missing. Found here are about 97,000 clones, around 81% of them singletons; the top ten hold about 5.5%. Trimming at V came to 4 bases and at J to 5 bases, leaving 6 bases not matched to a gene. This CDR3 spans 14 amino acids. Per the germline V gene, CDR1 is SGHNT and CDR2 is YYREEE (reference sequence). The receptor was isolated from a man aged 35-49 years in good health and CMV-seropositive. This chain links TRBV5-4 with TRBJ2-5, with TRBD2 identical over 9 bases. The sample taken for sequencing was PBMCs. The CDR3 protein is CASSPRGGRETQYF. The DNA for the CDR3 is TGTGCCAGCAGCCCGCGGGGGGGCCGGGAGACCCAGTACTTC. The full variable domain, rest sourced from reference TRBV5-4 and TRBJ2-5, is ETGVTQSPTHLIKTRGQQVTLRCSSQSGHNTVSWYQQALGQGPQFIFQYYREEENGRGNFPPRFSGLQFPNYSSELNVNALELDDSALYLCASSPRGGRETQYFGPGTRLLVL.